This TCR beta chain stems from a study of T-cell memory formation after mild COVID-19. Regarding the study as a whole: Nothing confirmed that second-wave clones peaking on day 37 were specific for SARS-CoV-2.

This clonotype was observed many times. Its antigen is unknown. TCRdb analysed the 5' RACE reads with MiXCR anew, one entry per CDR3 protein. The sample includes about 140,000 distinct CDR3 sequences, 11% to 15% of them seen just once. Trimming took off 1 base at V and 8 bases at J, with 2 bases between the two ends. Per germline, CDR1 DFQATT and CDR2 SNEGSKA (reference sequence). The length of the CDR3 is 10 residues. The sample consisted of PBMCs or a T cell subset sorted from them (not recorded which). The TCR comes from an adult woman who had mild COVID-19 (a few samples of this study predate the infection). Cell type and time point are not known. J is TRBJ1-4 and V is TRBV20-1; D is unclear. The CDR3 sequence: CSARGEKLFF. For the CDR3, the DNA is TGCAGTGCTAGAGGGGAAAAACTGTTTTTT.